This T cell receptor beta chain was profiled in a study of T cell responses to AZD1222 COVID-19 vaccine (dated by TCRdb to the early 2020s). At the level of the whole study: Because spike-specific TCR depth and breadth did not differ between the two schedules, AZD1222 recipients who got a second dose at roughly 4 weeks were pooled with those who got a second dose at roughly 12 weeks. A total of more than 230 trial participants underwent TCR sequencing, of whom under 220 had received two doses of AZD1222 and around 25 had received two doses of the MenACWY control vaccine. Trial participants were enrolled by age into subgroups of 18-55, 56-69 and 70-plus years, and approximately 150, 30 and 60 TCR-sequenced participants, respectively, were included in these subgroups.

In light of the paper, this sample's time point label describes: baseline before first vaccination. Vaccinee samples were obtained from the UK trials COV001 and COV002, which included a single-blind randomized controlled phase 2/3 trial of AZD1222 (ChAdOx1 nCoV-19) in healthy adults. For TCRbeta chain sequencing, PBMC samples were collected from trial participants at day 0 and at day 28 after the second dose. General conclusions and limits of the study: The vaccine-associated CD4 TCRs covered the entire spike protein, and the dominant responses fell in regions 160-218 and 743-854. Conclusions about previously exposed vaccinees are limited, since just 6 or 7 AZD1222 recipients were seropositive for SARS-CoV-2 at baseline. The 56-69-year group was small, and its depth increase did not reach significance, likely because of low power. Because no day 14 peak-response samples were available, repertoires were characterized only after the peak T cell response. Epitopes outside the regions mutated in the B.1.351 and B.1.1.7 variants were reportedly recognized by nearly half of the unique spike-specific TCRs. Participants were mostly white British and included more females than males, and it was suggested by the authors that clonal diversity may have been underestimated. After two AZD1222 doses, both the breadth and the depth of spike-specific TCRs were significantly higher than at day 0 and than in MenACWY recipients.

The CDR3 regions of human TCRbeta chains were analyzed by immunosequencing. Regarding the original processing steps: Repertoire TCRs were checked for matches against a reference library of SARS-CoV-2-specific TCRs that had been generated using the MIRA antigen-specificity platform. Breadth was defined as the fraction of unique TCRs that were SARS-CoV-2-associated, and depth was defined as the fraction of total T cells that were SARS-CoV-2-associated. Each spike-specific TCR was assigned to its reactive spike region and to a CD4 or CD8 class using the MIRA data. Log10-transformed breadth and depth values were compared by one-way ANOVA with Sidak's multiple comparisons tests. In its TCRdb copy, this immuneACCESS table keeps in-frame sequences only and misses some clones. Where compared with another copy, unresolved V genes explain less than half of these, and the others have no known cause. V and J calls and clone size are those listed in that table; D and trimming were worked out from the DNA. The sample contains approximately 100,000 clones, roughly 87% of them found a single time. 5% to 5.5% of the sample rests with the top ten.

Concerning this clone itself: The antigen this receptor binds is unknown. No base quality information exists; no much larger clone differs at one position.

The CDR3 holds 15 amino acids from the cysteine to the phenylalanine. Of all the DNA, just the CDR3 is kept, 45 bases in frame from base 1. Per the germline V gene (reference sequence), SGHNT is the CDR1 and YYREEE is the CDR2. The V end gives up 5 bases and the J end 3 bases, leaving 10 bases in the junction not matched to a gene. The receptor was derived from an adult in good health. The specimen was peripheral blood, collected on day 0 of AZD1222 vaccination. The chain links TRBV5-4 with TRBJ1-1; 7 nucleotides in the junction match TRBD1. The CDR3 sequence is CASRPGTDTYTEAFF. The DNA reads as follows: TGTGCCAGCAGGCCCGGGACAGACACATACACTGAAGCTTTCTTT.